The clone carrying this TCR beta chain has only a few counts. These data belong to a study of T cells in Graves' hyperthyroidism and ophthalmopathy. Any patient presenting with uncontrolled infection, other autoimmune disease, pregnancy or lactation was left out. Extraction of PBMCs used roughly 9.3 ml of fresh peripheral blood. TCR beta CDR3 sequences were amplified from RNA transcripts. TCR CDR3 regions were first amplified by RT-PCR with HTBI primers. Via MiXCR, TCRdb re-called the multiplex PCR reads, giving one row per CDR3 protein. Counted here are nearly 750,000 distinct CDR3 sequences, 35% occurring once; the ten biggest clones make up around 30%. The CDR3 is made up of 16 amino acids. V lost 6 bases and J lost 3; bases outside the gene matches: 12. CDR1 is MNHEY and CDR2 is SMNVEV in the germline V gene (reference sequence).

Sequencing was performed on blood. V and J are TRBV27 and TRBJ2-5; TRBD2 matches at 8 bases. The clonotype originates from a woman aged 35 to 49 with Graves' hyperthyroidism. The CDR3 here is CASSPFGRAVKETQYF. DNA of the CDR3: TGTGCCAGCAGCCCCTTCGGGAGGGCGGTAAAAGAGACCCAGTACTTC.